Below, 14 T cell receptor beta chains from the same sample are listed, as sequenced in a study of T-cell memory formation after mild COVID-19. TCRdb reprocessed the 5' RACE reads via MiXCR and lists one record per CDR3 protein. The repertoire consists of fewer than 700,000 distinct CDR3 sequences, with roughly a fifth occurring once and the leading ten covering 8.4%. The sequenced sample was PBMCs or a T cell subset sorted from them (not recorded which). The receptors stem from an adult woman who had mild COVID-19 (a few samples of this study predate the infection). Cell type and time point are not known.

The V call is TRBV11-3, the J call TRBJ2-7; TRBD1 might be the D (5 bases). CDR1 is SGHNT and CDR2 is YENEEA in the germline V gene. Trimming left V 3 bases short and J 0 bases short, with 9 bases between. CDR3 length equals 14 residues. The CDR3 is CASSLYRSSYEQYF. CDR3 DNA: TGTGCCAGCAGCTTGTACAGGAGCTCCTACGAGCAGTACTTC. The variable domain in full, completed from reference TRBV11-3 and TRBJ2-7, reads EAGVVQSPRYKIIEKKQPVAFWCNPISGHNTLYWYLQNLGQGPELLIRYENEEAVDDSQLPKDRFSAERLKGVDSTLKIQPAELGDSAVYLCASSLYRSSYEQYFGPGTRLTVT.

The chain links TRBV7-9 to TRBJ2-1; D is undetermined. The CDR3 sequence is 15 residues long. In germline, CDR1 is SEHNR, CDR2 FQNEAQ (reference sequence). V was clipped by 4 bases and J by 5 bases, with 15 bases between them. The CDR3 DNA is TGTGCCAGCAGCTCCTACTCGAGACATCACAATGAGCAGTTCTTC. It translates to CASSSYSRHHNEQFF.

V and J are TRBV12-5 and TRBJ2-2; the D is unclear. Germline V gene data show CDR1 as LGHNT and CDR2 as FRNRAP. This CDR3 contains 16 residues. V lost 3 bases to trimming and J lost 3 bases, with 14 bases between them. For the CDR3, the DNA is TGTGCTAGTGGTTTCAGGAACTGGGAAGACACCGGGGAGCTGTTTTTT. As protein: CASGFRNWEDTGELFF.

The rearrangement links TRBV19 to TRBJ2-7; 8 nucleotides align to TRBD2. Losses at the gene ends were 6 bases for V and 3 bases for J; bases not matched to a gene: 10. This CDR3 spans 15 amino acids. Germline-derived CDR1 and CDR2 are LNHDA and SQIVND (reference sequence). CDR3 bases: TGTGCCAGTAGCACCAGTGGGGCGGGGGGCTACGAGCAGTACTTC. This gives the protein CASSTSGAGGYEQYF.

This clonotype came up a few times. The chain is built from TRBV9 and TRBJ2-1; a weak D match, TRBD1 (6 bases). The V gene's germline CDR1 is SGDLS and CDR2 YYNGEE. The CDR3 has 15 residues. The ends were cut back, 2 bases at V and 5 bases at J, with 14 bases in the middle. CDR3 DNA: TGTGCCAGCAGCGTGGGCAGGGGCAGGCACAATGAGCAGTTCTTC. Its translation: CASSVGRGRHNEQFF. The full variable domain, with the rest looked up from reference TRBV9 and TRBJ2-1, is DSGVTQTPKHLITATGQRVTLRCSPRSGDLSVYWYQQSLDQGLQFLIQYYNGEERAKGNILERFSAQQFPDLHSELNLSSLELGDSALYFCASSVGRGRHNEQFFGPGTRLTVL.

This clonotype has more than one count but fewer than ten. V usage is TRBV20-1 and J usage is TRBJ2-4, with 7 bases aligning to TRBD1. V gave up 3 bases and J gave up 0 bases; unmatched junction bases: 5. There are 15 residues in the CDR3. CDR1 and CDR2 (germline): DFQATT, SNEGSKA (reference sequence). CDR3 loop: CSARVRGLAKNIQYF. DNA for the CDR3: TGCAGTGCTAGGGTCAGGGGGTTAGCCAAAAACATTCAGTACTTC.

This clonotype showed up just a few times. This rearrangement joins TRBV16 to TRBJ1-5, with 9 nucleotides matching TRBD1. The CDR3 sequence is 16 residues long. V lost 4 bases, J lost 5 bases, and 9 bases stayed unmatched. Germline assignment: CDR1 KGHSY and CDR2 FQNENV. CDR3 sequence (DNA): TGTGCCAGCAGCCCTTTACAGGGGGCACCGGATCAGCCCCAGCATTTT. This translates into CASSPLQGAPDQPQHF.

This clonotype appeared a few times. The CDR3 region has the DNA TGTGCCAGCAGCTTAGCGGTCCGGACAGGGGGTGGGGAGACCCAGTACTTC. Protein sequence: CASSLAVRTGGGETQYF. V is TRBV7-9 and J is TRBJ2-5, with 10 bases that match TRBD1. The CDR3 is 17 residues long. Germline CDR1 reads SEHNR; CDR2 reads FQNEAQ (reference sequence). Losses at the gene ends were 0 bases for V and 5 bases for J; bases not matched to a gene: 9.

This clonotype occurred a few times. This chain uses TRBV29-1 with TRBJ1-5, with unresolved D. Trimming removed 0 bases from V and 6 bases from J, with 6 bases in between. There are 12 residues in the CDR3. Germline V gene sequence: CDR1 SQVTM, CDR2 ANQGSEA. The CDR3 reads CSVEDPPQPQHF. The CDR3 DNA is TGCAGCGTTGAAGACCCCCCTCAGCCCCAGCATTTT. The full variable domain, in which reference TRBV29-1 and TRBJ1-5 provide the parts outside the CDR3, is SAVISQKPSRDICQRGTSLTIQCQVDSQVTMMFWYRQQPGQSLTLIATANQGSEATYESGFVIDKFPISRPNLTFSTLTVSNMSPEDSSIYLCSVEDPPQPQHFGDGTRLSIL.

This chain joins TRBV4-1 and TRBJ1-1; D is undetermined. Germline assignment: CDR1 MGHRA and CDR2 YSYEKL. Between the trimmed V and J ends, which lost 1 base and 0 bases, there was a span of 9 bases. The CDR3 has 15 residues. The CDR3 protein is CASSQVDGMNTEAFF. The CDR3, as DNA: TGCGCCAGCAGCCAAGTCGACGGCATGAACACTGAAGCTTTCTTT.

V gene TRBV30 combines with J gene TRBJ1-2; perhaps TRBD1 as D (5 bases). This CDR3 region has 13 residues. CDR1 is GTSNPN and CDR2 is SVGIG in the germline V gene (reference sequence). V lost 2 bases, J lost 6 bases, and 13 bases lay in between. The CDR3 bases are TGTGCCTGGAGTTTGAGGTTGGGGCATGGCTACACCTTC. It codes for CAWSLRLGHGYTF.

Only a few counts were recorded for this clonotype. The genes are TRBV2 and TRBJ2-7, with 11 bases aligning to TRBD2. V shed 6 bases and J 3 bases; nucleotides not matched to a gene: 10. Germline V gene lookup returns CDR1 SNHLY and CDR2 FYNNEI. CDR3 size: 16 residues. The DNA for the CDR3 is TGTGCCAGCAGATCCCCAGGACTAGCGGGCCTCTACGAGCAGTACTTC. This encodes CASRSPGLAGLYEQYF.

This chain's CDR3 is CSVRRDSYNEQFF. The CDR3, as DNA: TGCAGCGTTCGTAGGGACTCCTACAATGAGCAGTTCTTC. This chain links TRBV29-1 with TRBJ2-1; D unclear. Trimming shortened V by 5 bases and J by 0 bases, and 8 bases separated the two germline ends. The germline V gene encodes CDR1 SQVTM and CDR2 ANQGSEA. There are 13 residues in the CDR3.

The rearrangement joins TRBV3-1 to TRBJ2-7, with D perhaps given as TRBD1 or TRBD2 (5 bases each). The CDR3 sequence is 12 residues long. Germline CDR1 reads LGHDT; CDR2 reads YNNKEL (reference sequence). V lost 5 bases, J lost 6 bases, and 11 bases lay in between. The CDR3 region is CASSFPGLEQYF. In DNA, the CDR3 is TGTGCCAGCAGCTTCCCGGGGCTCGAGCAGTACTTC.